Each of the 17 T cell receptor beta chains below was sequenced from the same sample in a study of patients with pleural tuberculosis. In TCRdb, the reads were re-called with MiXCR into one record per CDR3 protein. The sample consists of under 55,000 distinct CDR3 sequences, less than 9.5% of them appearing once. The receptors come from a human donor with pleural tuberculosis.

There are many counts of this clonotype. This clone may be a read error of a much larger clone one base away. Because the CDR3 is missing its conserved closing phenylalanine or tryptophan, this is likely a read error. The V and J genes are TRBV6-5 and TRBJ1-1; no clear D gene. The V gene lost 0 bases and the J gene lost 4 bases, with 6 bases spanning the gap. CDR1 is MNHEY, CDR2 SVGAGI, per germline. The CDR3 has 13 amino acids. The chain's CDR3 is CASSYSRGTEAFS. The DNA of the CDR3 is TGTGCCAGCAGTTACTCCCGGGGCACTGAAGCTTTCTCT.

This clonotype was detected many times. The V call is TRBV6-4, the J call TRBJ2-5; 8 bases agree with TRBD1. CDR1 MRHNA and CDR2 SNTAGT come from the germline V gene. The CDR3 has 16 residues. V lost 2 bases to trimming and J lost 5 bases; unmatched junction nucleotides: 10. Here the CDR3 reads CASSDKRGQGRETQYF. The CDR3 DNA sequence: TGTGCCAGCAGTGACAAACGTGGACAGGGTCGCGAGACCCAGTACTTC.

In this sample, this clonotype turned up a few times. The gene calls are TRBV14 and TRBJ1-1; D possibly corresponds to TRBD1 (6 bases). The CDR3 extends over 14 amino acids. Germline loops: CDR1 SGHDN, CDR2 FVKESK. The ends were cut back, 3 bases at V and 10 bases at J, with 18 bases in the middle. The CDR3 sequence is CASSQGGPRKGAFF. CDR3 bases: TGTGCCAGCAGCCAGGGGGGCCCCCGAAAAGGAGCTTTCTTT.

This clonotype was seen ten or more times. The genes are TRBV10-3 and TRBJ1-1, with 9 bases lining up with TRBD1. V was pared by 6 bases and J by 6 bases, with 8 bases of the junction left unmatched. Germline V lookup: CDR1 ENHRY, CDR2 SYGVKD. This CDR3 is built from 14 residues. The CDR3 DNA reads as TGTGCCATCAGGGGACAGGGCGGTTTCGCTGAAGCTTTCTTT. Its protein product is CAIRGQGGFAEAFF.

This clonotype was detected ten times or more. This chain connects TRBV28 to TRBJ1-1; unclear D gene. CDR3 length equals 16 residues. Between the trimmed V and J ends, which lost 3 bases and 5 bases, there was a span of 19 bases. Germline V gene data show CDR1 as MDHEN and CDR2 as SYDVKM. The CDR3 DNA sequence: TGTGCCAGCAGTTTCCCGAGGGCAACGCGGGGTACTGAAGCTTTCTTT. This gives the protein CASSFPRATRGTEAFF.

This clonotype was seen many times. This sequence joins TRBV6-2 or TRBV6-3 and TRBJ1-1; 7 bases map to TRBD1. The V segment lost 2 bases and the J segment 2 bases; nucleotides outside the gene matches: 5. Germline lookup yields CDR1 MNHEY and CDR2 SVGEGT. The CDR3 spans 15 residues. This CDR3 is CASSYTGTANTEAFF. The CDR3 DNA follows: TGTGCCAGCAGTTACACGGGGACAGCCAACACTGAAGCTTTCTTT.

In DNA, the CDR3 is TGTGCCAGTGGCCCCATGGGAGGAAAGGCTTTCTTT. Amino acids: CASGPMGGKAFF. This rearrangement joins TRBV19 to TRBJ1-1; D is ambiguous. Trimming stripped 8 bases from V and 11 bases from J, with 18 bases between. Germline CDR1 and CDR2: LNHDA and SQIVND (reference sequence). The CDR3 is 12 amino acids.

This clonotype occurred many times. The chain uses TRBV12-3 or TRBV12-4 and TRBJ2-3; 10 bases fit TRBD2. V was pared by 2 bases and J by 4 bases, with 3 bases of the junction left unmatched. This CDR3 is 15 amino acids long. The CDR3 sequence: CASSLLAGVADTQYF. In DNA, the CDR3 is TGTGCCAGCAGTTTACTAGCGGGAGTGGCAGATACGCAGTATTTT.

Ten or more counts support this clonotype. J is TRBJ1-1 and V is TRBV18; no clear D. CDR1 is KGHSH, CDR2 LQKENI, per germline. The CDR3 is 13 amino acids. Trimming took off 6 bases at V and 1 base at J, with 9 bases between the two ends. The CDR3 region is CASSSTQNTEAFF. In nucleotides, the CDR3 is TGTGCCAGCTCGTCAACACAGAACACTGAAGCTTTCTTT.

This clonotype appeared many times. The CDR3 here is CASRYHIEQYV. The CDR3 bases are TGTGCCAGCAGATATCACATTGAGCAGTACGTC. The genes are TRBV2 and TRBJ2-7; unclear D gene. The V and J ends lost 6 bases and 7 bases respectively, with 10 bases between them. The CDR3 runs to 11 residues. Per the germline V gene, CDR1 is SNHLY and CDR2 is FYNNEI.

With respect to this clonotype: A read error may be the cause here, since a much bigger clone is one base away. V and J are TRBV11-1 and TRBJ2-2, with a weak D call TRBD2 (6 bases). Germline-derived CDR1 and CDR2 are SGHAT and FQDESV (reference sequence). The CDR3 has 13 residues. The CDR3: CAPASRNTGGLFF. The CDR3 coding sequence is TGTGCCCCGGCATCCCGGAACACCGGGGGGCTGTTTTTT.

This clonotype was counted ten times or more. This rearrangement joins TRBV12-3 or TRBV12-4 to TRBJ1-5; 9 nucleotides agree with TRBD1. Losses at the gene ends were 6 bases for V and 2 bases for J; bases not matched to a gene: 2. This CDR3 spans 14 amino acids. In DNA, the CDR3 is TGTGCCAGCAGCAGGACAGGGGGCAATCAGCCCCAGCATTTT. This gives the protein CASSRTGGNQPQHF.

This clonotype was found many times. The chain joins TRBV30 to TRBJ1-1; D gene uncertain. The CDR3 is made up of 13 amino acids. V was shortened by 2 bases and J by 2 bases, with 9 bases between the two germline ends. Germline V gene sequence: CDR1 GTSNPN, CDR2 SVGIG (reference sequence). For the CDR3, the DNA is TGTGCCTGGAGTCGCCAGGCCAACACTGAAGCTTTCTTT. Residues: CAWSRQANTEAFF.

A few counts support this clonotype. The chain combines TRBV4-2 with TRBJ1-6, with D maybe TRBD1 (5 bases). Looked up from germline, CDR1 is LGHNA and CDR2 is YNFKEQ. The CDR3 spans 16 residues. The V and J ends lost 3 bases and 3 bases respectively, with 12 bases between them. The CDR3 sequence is CASSHPGHLYNSPLHF. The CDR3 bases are TGTGCCAGCAGCCACCCAGGACACCTCTATAATTCACCCCTCCACTTT.

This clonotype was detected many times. Here the CDR3 reads CASSLAGRFEQYV. The CDR3 DNA reads as TGTGCCAGCAGCTTAGCCGGGAGGTTCGAGCAGTACGTC. The rearrangement uses TRBV7-2 and TRBJ2-7; 7 nucleotides agree with TRBD2. Losses at the gene ends were 0 bases for V and 6 bases for J; bases not matched to a gene: 2. The germline gives CDR1 SGHTA, CDR2 FQGNSA. CDR3 length equals 13 residues.

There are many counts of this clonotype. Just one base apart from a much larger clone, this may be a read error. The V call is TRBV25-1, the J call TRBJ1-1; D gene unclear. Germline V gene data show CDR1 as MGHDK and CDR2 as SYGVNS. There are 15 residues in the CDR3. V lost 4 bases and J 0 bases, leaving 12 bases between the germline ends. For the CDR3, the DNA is TGTGCCAGCAGTGCCCTCGGCGGGGTGAACACTGAAGCTTTCTTT. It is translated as CASSALGGVNTEAFF.

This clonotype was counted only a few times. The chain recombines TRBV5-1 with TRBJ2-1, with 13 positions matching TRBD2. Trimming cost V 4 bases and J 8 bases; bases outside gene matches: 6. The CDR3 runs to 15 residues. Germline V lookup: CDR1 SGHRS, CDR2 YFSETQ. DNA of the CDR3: TGCGCCAGCAGCCCTTGGACTAGCGGGAGCGATGAGCAGTTCTTC. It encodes CASSPWTSGSDEQFF.